These 29 T cell receptor beta chains were all obtained from the same sample, sequenced in a study of T cells after yellow fever vaccination. A single record per CDR3 protein comes from TCRdb applying MiXCR to the 5' RACE reads. The table lists approximately 240,000 distinct CDR3 sequences, about 3.5% of them singletons, with over 15% in the top ten. The sample here was PBMCs, taken 15 days after the yellow fever booster vaccination. The receptors derive from a young man who received the YFV17D yellow fever vaccine.

This clonotype was seen at least ten times. V gene TRBV7-2 combines with J gene TRBJ2-3, with D uncertain. The CDR3 totals 12 residues. Germline V gives CDR1 SGHTA, CDR2 FQGNSA. Between the trimmed V and J ends, which lost 4 bases and 2 bases, there was a span of 4 bases. The CDR3 DNA follows: TGTGCCAGCAGCTACTTCACAGATACGCAGTATTTT. Amino acid sequence: CASSYFTDTQYF.

This clonotype was recorded at least ten times. The chain is built from TRBV28 and TRBJ2-5; D ambiguous. Germline V gives CDR1 MDHEN, CDR2 SYDVKM. V shed 7 bases and J shed 13 bases, with 16 bases lying between them. This CDR3 comprises 11 residues. CDR3 region: CASTSPGAWYF. CDR3 DNA: TGTGCCAGCACTTCCCCCGGCGCGTGGTACTTC.

This clonotype appeared many times. This chain joins TRBV9 and TRBJ2-3; D is perhaps TRBD1 (6 bases). The CDR3 is made up of 14 amino acids. Trimming removed 0 bases at V and 4 bases at J, with 9 bases between. Per the germline V gene, CDR1 is SGDLS and CDR2 is YYNGEE. CDR3: CASSVEGEPDTQYF. CDR3 DNA sequence: TGTGCCAGCAGCGTAGAGGGGGAACCAGATACGCAGTATTTT.

Many counts were recorded for this clonotype. The chain has TRBV27 and TRBJ2-3; 7 bases agree with TRBD1. Unmatched junction bases numbered 7, after V lost 5 bases and J lost 2 bases. Germline V gene data show CDR1 as MNHEY and CDR2 as SMNVEV (reference sequence). This CDR3 spans 15 amino acids. The CDR3 bases are TGTGCCAGCAGTCCCCGGGACAGATTCACAGATACGCAGTATTTT. Amino acid sequence: CASSPRDRFTDTQYF.

The table lists this clonotype with many counts. Written as DNA, the CDR3 is TGTGCCAGCAGCCGTAATCTCGGGACAGACTACGAGCAGTACTTC. Protein: CASSRNLGTDYEQYF. The chain joins TRBV7-6 to TRBJ2-7; 7 bases are shared with TRBD1. Trimming removed 5 bases from V and 3 bases from J; junction bases left unmatched: 10. Germline V gene lookup returns CDR1 SGHVS and CDR2 FNYEAQ. The CDR3 contains 15 residues.

This clonotype was counted at least ten times. This chain's CDR3 is CASSLVSGLLAGELFF. DNA of the CDR3: TGTGCCAGCAGCCTCGTCTCGGGGTTGTTGGCCGGGGAGCTGTTTTTT. The rearrangement uses TRBV3-1 and TRBJ2-2; possibly TRBD2 for D (5 bases). Germline values: CDR1 LGHDT, CDR2 YNNKEL (reference sequence). This CDR3 region has 16 residues. The V and J ends lost 4 bases and 6 bases respectively, with 18 bases between them.

This clonotype was counted at least ten times. The V and J genes are TRBV4-3 and TRBJ1-6; 7 bases align to TRBD1. The junction had 5 bases not matched to a gene; V was cut back by 4 bases and J by 5 bases. Per germline, CDR1 LGHNA and CDR2 YSLEER. This CDR3 spans 15 amino acids. This CDR3 reads CASSRTGTDNSPLHF. DNA of the CDR3: TGCGCCAGCAGCCGGACCGGGACAGATAATTCACCCCTCCACTTT.

This clonotype was seen many times. V gene TRBV7-2 combines with J gene TRBJ1-6, with a possible D match to TRBD1 (6 bases). Germline CDR1 is SGHTA and CDR2 is FQGNSA. The CDR3 is made up of 15 amino acids. V was pared by 5 bases and J by 5 bases, with 13 bases between. The CDR3 sequence: CASSRRGGDNSPLHF. The CDR3, as DNA: TGTGCCAGCAGCCGGAGGGGGGGGGATAATTCACCCCTCCACTTT.

This clonotype was counted at least ten times. V gene TRBV11-2 combines with J gene TRBJ2-3; 7 nucleotides line up with TRBD2. Germline V gene sequence: CDR1 SGHAT, CDR2 FQNNGV. V lost 4 bases and J lost 3; bases outside the gene matches: 13. The CDR3 sequence is 17 residues long. CDR3 residues: CASSSPGAGRDTDTQYF. The CDR3, as DNA: TGTGCCAGCAGCTCCCCGGGAGCGGGGAGGGATACAGATACGCAGTATTTT.

This clonotype was seen ten or more times. The chain employs TRBV7-9 and TRBJ1-5; D not resolved. The ends were cut back, 5 bases at V and 1 base at J, with 9 bases in the middle. Germline V gives CDR1 SEHNR, CDR2 FQNEAQ (reference sequence). This CDR3 has 14 residues. The CDR3 DNA sequence: TGTGCCAGCAGCCCCACAGCAAGCAATCAGCCCCAGCATTTT. Translation gives CASSPTASNQPQHF.

This clonotype was observed many times. The chain joins TRBV11-2 to TRBJ2-2; 7 bases are a match to TRBD1. The V gene end was trimmed by 4 bases and the J gene end by 4 bases; junction bases not matched to a gene: 6. The CDR3 has 15 residues. In germline, CDR1 is SGHAT, CDR2 FQNNGV. CDR3 in amino acids: CASSSRQGVTGELFF. As DNA, the CDR3 is TGTGCCAGCAGCTCTCGACAGGGTGTCACCGGGGAGCTGTTTTTT.

This clonotype was seen many times. This chain joins TRBV5-1 and TRBJ2-7; the match to TRBD1 covers 9 bases. The CDR3 consists of 16 residues. J was trimmed by 0 bases and V by 4 bases; bases with no gene match: 8. The germline V gene encodes CDR1 SGHRS and CDR2 YFSETQ. The CDR3 spells CASSPGQGSSSYEQYV. The CDR3 DNA follows: TGCGCCAGCAGCCCGGGACAGGGTTCGAGCTCCTACGAGCAGTACGTC.

This clonotype was seen repeatedly, ten times or more. This sequence joins TRBV7-9 and TRBJ2-6, with TRBD1 matching 9 bases. Trimming at V came to 4 bases and at J to 2 bases, leaving 3 bases not matched to a gene. The CDR3 is 16 residues long. Germline loops: CDR1 SEHNR, CDR2 FQNEAQ (reference sequence). CDR3 DNA sequence: TGTGCCAGCAGCTATACAGGGGGCGCTGGGGCCAACGTCCTGACTTTC. Translating it yields CASSYTGGAGANVLTF.

This clonotype was seen repeatedly, ten times or more. The gene calls are TRBV20-1 and TRBJ2-1; D gene ambiguous. CDR3 length: 14 amino acids. Per germline, CDR1 DFQATT and CDR2 SNEGSKA (reference sequence). V shed 0 bases and J shed 3 bases, with 9 bases lying between them. CDR3 loop: CSARDLLSYNEQFF. The CDR3 nucleotides read TGCAGTGCTAGAGATCTCCTCAGCTACAATGAGCAGTTCTTC.

There are many counts of this clonotype. V and J are TRBV7-2 and TRBJ2-3, with 8 bases lining up with TRBD2. This CDR3 contains 15 residues. V was clipped by 1 base and J by 9 bases; unmatched bases: 9. Germline V gene sequence: CDR1 SGHTA, CDR2 FQGNSA. CDR3 region: CASSLDGSGVMTQYF. The CDR3 DNA follows: TGTGCCAGCAGCTTAGATGGTAGCGGGGTAATGACGCAGTATTTT. The full variable domain, with the rest looked up from reference TRBV7-2 and TRBJ2-3, is GAGVSQSPSNKVTEKGKDVELRCDPISGHTALYWYRQSLGQGLEFLIYFQGNSAPDKSGLPSDRFSAERTGGSVSTLTIQRTQQEDSAVYLCASSLDGSGVMTQYFGPGTRLTVL.

The gene calls are TRBV5-1 and TRBJ1-2; a possible D gene is TRBD1 (5 bases). V was clipped by 4 bases and J by 0 bases, with 10 bases between them. This CDR3 region has 14 residues. From germline, CDR1 is SGHRS and CDR2 YFSETQ. CDR3 amino acids: CASSQDTPNYGYTF. CDR3 sequence (DNA): TGCGCCAGCAGCCAGGACACTCCTAACTATGGCTACACCTTC.

This clonotype came up many times. The chain recombines TRBV4-1 with TRBJ1-6, with unresolved D. This CDR3 is 14 amino acids long. The germline gives CDR1 MGHRA, CDR2 YSYEKL. The V end lost 0 bases, the J end lost 11 bases, and 11 bases lay between the germline ends. The CDR3 reads CASSQDHREPPLHF. The CDR3 bases are TGCGCCAGCAGCCAAGATCATCGGGAGCCACCCCTCCACTTT.

This clonotype was counted ten times or more. With a much larger clone just one base away, this may be a read error. Here the CDR3 omits its conserved ending phenylalanine or tryptophan, so a read error is the likely source. The rearrangement links TRBV7-2 to TRBJ2-7; TRBD2 agrees at 11 bases. J lost 2 bases, V lost 5 bases, and 2 bases had no gene match. The germline V gene has CDR1 SGHTA and CDR2 FQGNSA. CDR3 size: 14 residues. The chain's CDR3 is CASSPSGGPYEQYL. The DNA of the CDR3 is TGTGCCAGCAGCCCTAGCGGGGGGCCCTACGAGCAGTACCTC.

In its sample, this clonotype was seen many times. The chain carries TRBV5-4 and TRBJ1-6; no firm D call. CDR1 is SGHNT and CDR2 is YYREEE in the germline V gene (reference sequence). The CDR3 spans 17 residues. V lost 3 bases and J 7 bases, leaving 20 bases between the germline ends. The CDR3 sequence is CASSSPGVVEENSPLHF. Written as DNA, the CDR3 is TGTGCCAGCAGCTCACCTGGGGTCGTTGAGGAAAATTCACCCCTCCACTTT.

This clonotype appeared a few times. This chain connects TRBV27 to TRBJ1-5; possible D gene TRBD1, 5 bases. Germline-derived CDR1 and CDR2 are MNHEY and SMNVEV (reference sequence). This CDR3 is 13 amino acids long. V lost 5 bases, J lost 6 bases, and 11 bases lay in between. CDR3 protein: CASSPRGFQPQHF. The CDR3, as DNA: TGTGCCAGCAGTCCCCGGGGGTTTCAGCCCCAGCATTTT.

This clonotype occurred many times. The chain links TRBV15 to TRBJ2-3; tentative D call: TRBD2 (5 bases). Germline loops: CDR1 LNHNV, CDR2 YYDKDF (reference sequence). With 4 bases removed from V and 1 base from J, the gap between germline ends came to 9 bases. The CDR3 sequence is 14 residues long. The CDR3 here is CATSKGRGTDTQYF. The CDR3 DNA reads as TGTGCCACCAGCAAAGGGAGAGGCACAGATACGCAGTATTTT.

This clonotype was counted many times. This chain joins TRBV7-2 and TRBJ2-3; D remains unclear. Germline CDR1 SGHTA, CDR2 FQGNSA. The ends were cut back, 3 bases at V and 6 bases at J, with 10 bases in the middle. CDR3 length: 13 residues. CDR3 sequence (DNA): TGTGCCAGCAGCTTCGCGGCACTTGATACGCAGTATTTT. It is translated as CASSFAALDTQYF.

The table lists this clonotype with many counts. V gene TRBV12-3 or TRBV12-4 combines with J gene TRBJ1-5; the D is unclear. The ends were cut back, 8 bases at V and 4 bases at J, with 15 bases in the middle. CDR3 length: 14 amino acids. CDR3 coding DNA: TGTGCCAGCGCATGGACTGCGACGAATCAGCCCCAGCATTTT. Its protein is CASAWTATNQPQHF.

At least ten counts were recorded for this clonotype. The J gene is TRBJ1-4, the V gene TRBV6-2 or TRBV6-3; no clear D gene. Per the germline V gene, CDR1 is MNHEY and CDR2 is SVGEGT. The CDR3 consists of 14 residues. Trimming removed 4 bases from V and 0 bases from J, with 6 bases in between. This CDR3 is CASSWTATNEKLFF. CDR3 nucleotides: TGTGCCAGCAGTTGGACGGCAACTAATGAAAAACTGTTTTTT.

The CDR3 sequence is CASSYTNQMGQPDAEAFF. CDR3 DNA: TGTGCCAGCAGCTACACCAACCAAATGGGACAGCCTGATGCTGAAGCTTTCTTT. This chain connects TRBV6-2 or TRBV6-3 to TRBJ1-1, with 7 positions matching TRBD1. The CDR3 has 18 residues. Per germline, CDR1 MNHEY and CDR2 SVGEGT. Germline trimming cut 6 bases from V and 6 bases from J; bases unmatched to any gene: 22.

This clonotype was found many times. The chain couples TRBV28 to TRBJ2-2, with a tentative D call TRBD1 (5 bases). Germline CDR1 MDHEN, CDR2 SYDVKM. V was cut by 6 bases and J by 4 bases, with 12 bases left in between. This CDR3 is built from 14 residues. Here the CDR3 DNA reads TGTGCCAGCAGCCAGGGTTCGGTCACCGGGGAGCTGTTTTTT. This encodes CASSQGSVTGELFF.

In this sample, this clonotype turned up many times. The chain joins TRBV4-3 to TRBJ2-6, with TRBD1 matching over 8 bases. J gave up 0 bases and V 2 bases, and 9 bases lay outside the gene matches. The CDR3 has 19 residues. The V gene's germline CDR1 is LGHNA and CDR2 YSLEER. The chain's CDR3 is CASSQHGQGLGSGANVLTF. Here the CDR3 DNA reads TGCGCCAGCAGCCAACATGGACAGGGTTTGGGCTCTGGGGCCAACGTCCTGACTTTC.

This clonotype turned up a few times. The chain is built from TRBV7-3 and TRBJ2-2; D might be TRBD1 (5 bases). The CDR3 is 14 amino acids. Germline lookup yields CDR1 SGHTA and CDR2 FQGTGA. Trimming stripped 5 bases from V and 6 bases from J, with 13 bases between. This chain's CDR3 is CASSRFQGPGELFF. CDR3 in DNA: TGTGCCAGCAGCAGGTTCCAGGGTCCCGGGGAGCTGTTTTTT.

This clonotype was observed at least ten times. The chain couples TRBV7-6 to TRBJ2-1; 8 bases line up with TRBD1. Germline lookup yields CDR1 SGHVS and CDR2 FNYEAQ. The CDR3 extends over 14 amino acids. Trimming at V came to 7 bases and at J to 4 bases, leaving 6 bases not matched to a gene. CDR3 residues: CASTTWDRYNEQFF. DNA of the CDR3: TGTGCCAGCACCACATGGGACAGGTACAATGAGCAGTTCTTC.